Shown below are 15 T cell receptor beta chains from a single sample sequenced in a study of T cell responses to AZD1222 COVID-19 vaccine. TCRdb keeps only in-frame clones here, not all; method: immunoSEQ multiplex PCR. The table lists about 150,000 clones, over 75% of them singletons, with 6.5% to 8.5% in the top ten. Here the sequenced sample was peripheral blood, taken on day 0 of AZD1222 vaccination. All receptors derive from an adult in good health.

This chain connects TRBV5-1 to TRBJ2-7, with D possibly matching TRBD1 (6 bases). This CDR3 has 11 residues. Trimming pared 4 bases from V and 7 bases from J, leaving 9 bases between. Germline-derived CDR1 and CDR2 are SGHRS and YFSETQ. The CDR3 DNA is TGCGCCAGCAGCCAGGGGTTTGAGCAGTACTTC. Translation: CASSQGFEQYF.

The V call is TRBV5-4, the J call TRBJ1-1, with TRBD1 matching 7 bases. V shed 5 bases and J 5 bases; nucleotides not matched to a gene: 6. The CDR3 consists of 13 residues. From germline, CDR1 is SGHNT and CDR2 YYREEE (reference sequence). In DNA form, the CDR3 reads TGTGCCAGCAGTTCCGGGACAGAAACTGAAGCTTTCTTT. Translating gives CASSSGTETEAFF.

With regard to this clone: The junction differs from germline at one of its ends, possibly a read error. V gene TRBV7-7 combines with J gene TRBJ2-2, with TRBD1 matching 10 bases. This CDR3 has 15 residues. Germline V gene data show CDR1 as SSHAT and CDR2 as FNYEAQ (reference sequence). The CDR3 is CASSLGQGLTGELFF. The CDR3 nucleotides are TGTGCTAGCAGCCTGGGACAGGGGTTGACCGGGGAGCTGTTTTTT. Based on the CDR3 plus reference TRBV7-7 and TRBJ2-2, the full variable domain is GAGVSQSPRYKVTKRGQDVTLRCDPISSHATLYWYQQALGQGPEFLTYFNYEAQPDKSGLPSDRFSAERPEGSISTLTIQRTEQRDSAMYRCASSLGQGLTGELFFGEGSRLTVL.

CDR3 protein: CASSLAQNTEAFF. CDR3 nucleotides: TGTGCCAGCAGCTTAGCCCAAAACACTGAAGCTTTCTTT. The rearrangement links TRBV11-1 to TRBJ1-1, with D hard to call. The germline V gene has CDR1 SGHAT and CDR2 FQDESV (reference sequence). The CDR3 is made up of 13 amino acids. V was cut by 0 bases and J by 2 bases, with 4 bases left in between.

The V call is TRBV18, the J call TRBJ1-4; D is unclear. In germline, CDR1 is KGHSH, CDR2 LQKENI. The CDR3 runs to 16 residues. V was trimmed by 3 bases and J by 0 bases, leaving 11 bases between them. The CDR3 DNA reads as TGTGCCAGCTCACCTTATACACCAACAACTAATGAAAAACTGTTTTTT. This gives the protein CASSPYTPTTNEKLFF.

This chain joins TRBV19 and TRBJ2-7; 9 nucleotides match TRBD1. V shed 3 bases and J 2 bases; nucleotides not matched to a gene: 5. Germline CDR1 reads LNHDA; CDR2 reads SQIVND (reference sequence). CDR3 length equals 15 residues. The CDR3 nucleotides are TGTGCCAGTAGTATGGTCCGGGACAGGGCCTACGAGCAGTACTTC. Its protein product is CASSMVRDRAYEQYF.

The rearrangement links TRBV19 to TRBJ1-2, with TRBD1 as a possible D gene (6 bases). This CDR3 is built from 14 residues. The V end was cut by 3 bases, the J end by 5 bases, with 13 bases between. Germline CDR1 and CDR2: LNHDA and SQIVND (reference sequence). The CDR3 spells CASSIRGASYGYTF. Written as DNA, the CDR3 is TGTGCCAGTAGTATCCGGGGGGCCTCTTATGGCTACACCTTC.

The chain joins TRBV28 to TRBJ1-5; 8 bases map to TRBD1. With V trimmed by 6 bases and J by 6 bases, 22 bases remained unmatched. Per the germline V gene, CDR1 is MDHEN and CDR2 is SYDVKM. The CDR3 has 19 residues. This CDR3 reads CASRPGPTGAGPGTQPQHF. The CDR3, as DNA: TGTGCCAGCAGGCCCGGACCGACAGGGGCAGGGCCCGGCACTCAGCCCCAGCATTTT.

The chain joins TRBV28 to TRBJ2-2; 7 bases line up with TRBD2. Germline CDR1 reads MDHEN; CDR2 reads SYDVKM. V lost 1 base and J lost 4; bases outside the gene matches: 0. The CDR3 spans 14 residues. CDR3 coding DNA: TGTGCCAGCAGTTTATCGGGGGGCACCGGGGAGCTGTTTTTT. This codes for CASSLSGGTGELFF.

A few counts support this clone. This sequence joins TRBV5-4 and TRBJ1-1; D is ambiguous. V was clipped by 4 bases and J by 7 bases, with 17 bases between them. Germline V gene lookup returns CDR1 SGHNT and CDR2 YYREEE (reference sequence). This CDR3 region has 14 residues. The chain's CDR3 is CASSPPNKDHEAFF. The CDR3 coding sequence is TGTGCCAGCAGCCCACCGAACAAGGATCATGAAGCTTTCTTT.

V and J are TRBV3-1 (or the pseudogene TRBV3-2) and TRBJ2-3; a weak D match, TRBD2 (5 bases). The CDR3 is made up of 12 amino acids. Germline V gene sequence: CDR1 LGHDT, CDR2 YNNKEL (reference sequence). The ends were cut back, 4 bases at V and 5 bases at J, with 7 bases in the middle. In DNA, the CDR3 is TGTGCCAGCAGCCCTGAGGGAGATACGCAGTATTTT. Protein sequence: CASSPEGDTQYF.

The rearrangement links TRBV18 to TRBJ1-4; a weak D match, TRBD1 (5 bases). The germline gives CDR1 KGHSH, CDR2 LQKENI. The V and J ends lost 4 bases and 3 bases respectively, with 12 bases between them. The CDR3 has 15 amino acids. CDR3 amino acids: CASSLNGGSNEKLFF. The CDR3 nucleotides read TGTGCCAGCTCACTGAACGGGGGATCTAATGAAAAACTGTTTTTT.

The chain combines TRBV28 with TRBJ2-5; D gene unclear. Germline CDR1 reads MDHEN; CDR2 reads SYDVKM. The V and J ends lost 1 base and 5 bases respectively, with 17 bases between them. CDR3 length: 16 amino acids. The CDR3 DNA is TGTGCCAGCAGTTTATTAGGGTCCCCAACCAGGGAGACCCAGTACTTC. Amino acid sequence: CASSLLGSPTRETQYF.

This chain joins TRBV5-1 and TRBJ1-4; tentative D call: TRBD1 (6 bases). The germline CDR1 and CDR2 sequences are SGHRS and YFSETQ. Trimming left V 3 bases short and J 5 bases short, with 17 bases between. The CDR3 totals 16 residues. Here the CDR3 reads CASSWGRQAGNEKLFF. The CDR3 DNA is TGCGCCAGCAGCTGGGGACGACAGGCAGGGAATGAAAAACTGTTTTTT.

The chain couples TRBV7-9 to TRBJ1-2; D uncertain. Deletions cut 1 base from V and 8 bases from J, with 5 bases between. Germline CDR1 is SEHNR and CDR2 is FQNEAQ (reference sequence). The CDR3 contains 11 residues. The CDR3 spells CASSLVFGYTF. CDR3 nucleotides: TGTGCCAGCAGCTTAGTCTTCGGCTACACCTTC.